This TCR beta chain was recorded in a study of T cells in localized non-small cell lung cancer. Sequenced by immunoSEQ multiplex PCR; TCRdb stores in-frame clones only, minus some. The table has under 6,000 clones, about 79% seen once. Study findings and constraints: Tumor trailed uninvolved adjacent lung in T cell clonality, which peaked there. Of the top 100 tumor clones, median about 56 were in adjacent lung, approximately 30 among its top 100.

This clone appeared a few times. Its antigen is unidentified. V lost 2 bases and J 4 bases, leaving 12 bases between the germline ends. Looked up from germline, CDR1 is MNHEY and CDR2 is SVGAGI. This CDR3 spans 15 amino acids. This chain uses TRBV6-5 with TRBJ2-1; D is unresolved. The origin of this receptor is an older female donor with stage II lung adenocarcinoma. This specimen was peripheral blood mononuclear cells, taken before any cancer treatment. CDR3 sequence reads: CASSYNGQEYNEQFF. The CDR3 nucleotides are TGTGCCAGCAGTTACAACGGGCAGGAGTACAATGAGCAGTTCTTC.